The rows below give T cell receptor beta chains drawn from one sample of a study of blood T cell repertoires in COVID-19. Generated by immunoSEQ multiplex PCR, the TCRdb table keeps only in-frame clones and is missing some. The sample has just over 200,000 clones; 85% to 90% are singletons. Material: peripheral blood. Every receptor here comes from an elderly man with acute or convalescent COVID-19. Each CDR3 is given with its conserved first and last residue. A D gene is named only where the DNA matches it firmly. Size tells how often a clone was seen (once, few, many) or the class of an expanded clone, and some rows leave it out.

v_call	clone_size	d_call	j_call	cdr3_nt	cdr3_aa
TRBV4-1	-	TRBD2	TRBJ2-1	TGCGCCAGCAGCCAAGCCCGAGAGGTAGCGGGATACAATGAGCAGTTCTTC	CASSQAREVAGYNEQFF
TRBV6-6	-	TRBD1	TRBJ1-2	TGTGCCAGCAGCCAACCGGGACAGGGCAATAGGTACACCTTC	CASSQPGQGNRYTF
TRBV6-6	-	-	TRBJ2-5	TGTGCCAGCAGGCGGGACGTACAAGAGACCCAGTACTTC	CASRRDVQETQYF
TRBV5-1	-	-	TRBJ1-5	TGCGCCAGCAGCTTCAGGTCAGGGCCTAATCAGCCCCAGCATTTT	CASSFRSGPNQPQHF
TRBV6-5	-	-	TRBJ1-6	TGTGCCAGTCAGGGTTTTTCTTCACCCCTCCACTTT	CASQGFSSPLHF
TRBV7-9	few	-	TRBJ1-5	TGTGCCAGCAGCTTGGGCGGCGGGTATCAGCCCCAGCATTTT	CASSLGGGYQPQHF
TRBV21-1	-	-	TRBJ1-4	TGTGCCAGCAGCACAGACAGGGGGCTTGAAAAACTGTTTTTT	CASSTDRGLEKLFF
TRBV7-9	-	-	TRBJ2-3	TGTGCCAGCAGCCAGCGACAGACAGATACGCAGTATTTT	CASSQRQTDTQYF
TRBV5-1	few	-	TRBJ1-4	TGCGCCAGCAGCTTAAGCACAACTAATGAAAAACTGTTTTTT	CASSLSTTNEKLFF
TRBV6-2/TRBV6-3	-	TRBD2	TRBJ2-3	TGTGCCAGCAGTCCCCAGATGGTAGCGGGCGGACGAGATACGCAGTATTTT	CASSPQMVAGGRDTQYF
TRBV5-1	-	-	TRBJ1-1	TGCGCCAGCAGCTTTCAGGGTACGAACACTGAAGCTTTCTTT	CASSFQGTNTEAFF
TRBV5-5	once	TRBD2	TRBJ2-3	TGTGCCAGCAGCTTGGGCCTAGCGGGACCAGATACGCAGTATTTT	CASSLGLAGPDTQYF
TRBV4-3	-	-	TRBJ2-5	TGCGCCAGCAGCCAAGATCGAGTGGGAGGAGGTGAGACCCAGTACTTC	CASSQDRVGGGETQYF
TRBV6-1	-	-	TRBJ1-6	TGTGCCAGCAGTGAATCGGGGAAGGGTTCACCCCTCCACTTT	CASSESGKGSPLHF
TRBV7-2	-	TRBD2	TRBJ2-1	TGTGCCAGCAGCCATAGCGGGAATGAGCAGTTCTTC	CASSHSGNEQFF
TRBV6-5	-	TRBD1	TRBJ1-4	TGTGCCAGCGGTCCGAGGGGGCTCACTGAAAAACTGTTTTTT	CASGPRGLTEKLFF
TRBV28	few	-	TRBJ2-7	TGTGCCAGCAGTTTAGCGGGACCCTACGAGCAGTACTTC	CASSLAGPYEQYF
TRBV3-1/TRBV3-2	-	-	TRBJ1-3	TGTGCCAGCAGCGACACCGACAGCTCTGGAAACACCATATATTTT	CASSDTDSSGNTIYF
TRBV27	-	TRBD1	TRBJ1-1	TGTGCCAGCACCCCAACCAGGGGGATGAACACTGAAGCTTTCTTT	CASTPTRGMNTEAFF
TRBV7-9	-	-	TRBJ2-5	TGTGCCAGCAGCCAACGGACAGTCGCTTACCAAGAGACCCAGTACTTC	CASSQRTVAYQETQYF
TRBV18	once	-	TRBJ2-3	TGTGCCAGCTCACCACGGACATTGGAAAAAGCGGATACGCAGTATTTT	CASSPRTLEKADTQYF
TRBV15	once	-	TRBJ1-5	TGTGCCACCAGCAGAGGGGGGGGTAGCAATCAGCCCCAGCATTTT	CATSRGGGSNQPQHF
TRBV18	-	-	TRBJ1-1	TGTGCCAGCTTACGGGGTGGGTGGAACACTGAAGCTTTCTTT	CASLRGGWNTEAFF
TRBV27	-	-	TRBJ2-3	TGTGCCAGCAGTTTAGGCCGGGGGACAGATACGCAGTATTTT	CASSLGRGTDTQYF
TRBV7-2	once	TRBD1	TRBJ1-4	TGTGCCAGCAGCCCCGTCCAGGGGGCAGGGAATGAAAAACTGTTTTTT	CASSPVQGAGNEKLFF
TRBV20-1	-	-	TRBJ1-2	TGCAGTGCTAGAGGGGCCGATGGCTACACCTTC	CSARGADGYTF
TRBV19	-	TRBD1	TRBJ1-5	TGTGCCAGTAGGACCCTTAACAGGGGCGGTAGCAATCAGCCCCAGCATTTT	CASRTLNRGGSNQPQHF
TRBV18	-	TRBD1	TRBJ1-2	TGTGCCAGCTCACCTGACAGGGGAAGTGGCTACACCTTC	CASSPDRGSGYTF
TRBV27	-	-	TRBJ2-7	TGTGCCAGCAGTTTACGTCAGGGTCTCCTATACGAGCAGTACTTC	CASSLRQGLLYEQYF
TRBV28	few	-	TRBJ2-1	TGTGCCAGCAGAAACCTCGACGAGGTCGATGAGCAGTTCTTC	CASRNLDEVDEQFF
TRBV5-1	-	-	TRBJ1-6	TGCGCCAGCAGCTTGGGGACAGTTTATTCACCCCTCCACTTT	CASSLGTVYSPLHF
TRBV28	-	TRBD1	TRBJ2-1	TGTGCCAGCAGTCTCGGGACAGGGCCGAATGAGCAGTTCTTC	CASSLGTGPNEQFF
TRBV7-6	once	TRBD1	TRBJ1-3	TGTGCCAGCAGCAAAGGACAGGGAGGCAACACCATATATTTT	CASSKGQGGNTIYF
TRBV27	-	-	TRBJ1-4	TGTGCCAGCAGGGGGACTGCAACTAATGAAAAACTGTTTTTT	CASRGTATNEKLFF
TRBV6-4	-	-	TRBJ1-4	TGTGCCAGCAAAACAGGCCCGTGGATATGTGAAAAACTGTTTTTT	CASKTGPWICEKLFF
TRBV6-5	-	TRBD1	TRBJ2-7	TGTGCCAGCGCACCGGGACAGGGGTTCTACGAGCAGTACTTC	CASAPGQGFYEQYF
TRBV19	-	TRBD2	TRBJ2-3	TGTGCCGCCACCTCCAGCGGGAGTAGCACAGATACGCAGTATTTT	CAATSSGSSTDTQYF